This note documents a single T cell receptor (beta chain) sequence. Its antigen is unknown. Isolated RNA was reverse transcribed into cDNA used as the sequencing template. Profiling relied on immunoSEQ multiplex PCR, and the TCRdb table lists in-frame clones only, not all of them. This sample yields about 110,000 clones, of which 55% to 75% are seen a single time; 20% to 25% belongs to the top ten. CDR1 is LNHNV, CDR2 YYDKDF, per germline (reference sequence). The CDR3 contains 16 residues. Trimming removed 0 bases at V and 5 bases at J, with 17 bases between. The sample is drawn from a study of CD8+ T cells in alopecia areata. PBMCs, the starting material, were the source of sorted CD4+ and CD8+ T cells. Findings and limits, study-wide: Shared TCR sequences were less clear between patients than in mice, possibly partly from HLA diversity. Scalp samples also yield sequences from resident alphabeta T cells of normal skin. In lesional scalp, particularly from alopecia totalis/universalis, clonality was higher than in normal scalp.

The clonotype originates from a human donor in good health. The sequencing sample was made of CD8+ T cells sorted from blood. The chain employs TRBV15 and TRBJ2-7; D may be TRBD2 (6 bases). CDR3 protein: CATSRDRRGVGNEQYF. The DNA for the CDR3 is TGTGCCACCAGCAGAGATCGGAGGGGAGTCGGCAACGAGCAGTACTTC.